These 22 T cell receptor beta chains came from one sample sequenced in a study of control samples from healthy donors and cancer patients. Sequencing was performed with immunoSEQ multiplex PCR; in TCRdb, only in-frame clones are kept and a portion is missing. The data hold 30,000 or so clones, with roughly 94% observed a single time. Input material: blood. The receptor set was obtained from a man aged 60 to 69 in good health.

The rearrangement links TRBV15 to TRBJ2-5; TRBD2 matches 9 bases. Germline assignment: CDR1 LNHNV and CDR2 YYDKDF (reference sequence). CDR3 length: 17 residues. Trimming cost V 0 bases and J 5 bases; bases outside gene matches: 10. The CDR3 DNA sequence: TGTGCCACCAGCAGAGATGGTGCTAGCGGGGTGGTGGAGACCCAGTACTTC. Translation: CATSRDGASGVVETQYF.

CDR3 sequence: CAWSVSAGARLPSYNEQFF. CDR3 coding DNA: TGTGCCTGGAGTGTCTCAGCGGGGGCCCGCCTTCCTTCATACAATGAGCAGTTCTTC. The genes are TRBV30 and TRBJ2-1, with 8 bases identical to TRBD2. V shed 0 bases and J 4 bases; nucleotides not matched to a gene: 17. Germline V gives CDR1 GTSNPN, CDR2 SVGIG (reference sequence). This CDR3 spans 19 amino acids.

V is TRBV7-8 and J is TRBJ1-1; D is perhaps TRBD1 (5 bases). The CDR3 contains 17 residues. The V and J ends lost 5 bases and 5 bases respectively, with 24 bases between them. Germline V gene sequence: CDR1 SGHVS, CDR2 FQNEAQ. For the CDR3, the DNA is TGTGCCAGCAGCCCAAAACCTGCCGGCAGGGATAGGACTGAAGCTTTCTTT. Translation: CASSPKPAGRDRTEAFF.

The chain links TRBV7-9 to TRBJ1-1; TRBD1 aligns across 10 bases. Germline CDR1 reads SEHNR; CDR2 reads FQNEAQ (reference sequence). CDR3 size: 17 residues. V shed 6 bases and J 3 bases; nucleotides not matched to a gene: 13. The DNA of the CDR3 is TGTGCCAGCAGATCTTCACCCCGGGACAGGGGAGACACTGAAGCTTTCTTT. It encodes CASRSSPRDRGDTEAFF.

A single count supports this clone. The chain couples TRBV5-1 to TRBJ1-4; D may be TRBD1 (6 bases). Germline values: CDR1 SGHRS, CDR2 YFSETQ. CDR3 size: 16 residues. V was clipped by 0 bases and J by 5 bases, with 14 bases between them. DNA for the CDR3: TGCGCCAGCAGCTTGGGGGTGACAGGTCAGAATGAAAAACTGTTTTTT. Residues: CASSLGVTGQNEKLFF.

The chain has TRBV19 and TRBJ1-5, with TRBD1 as a possible D gene (5 bases). The length of the CDR3 is 15 residues. From germline, CDR1 is LNHDA and CDR2 SQIVND (reference sequence). Deletions cut 5 bases from V and 4 bases from J, with 15 bases between. The CDR3 DNA follows: TGTGCCAGTAGTTCCCCTTGGGGCTTTAATCAGCCCCAGCATTTT. Protein: CASSSPWGFNQPQHF.

The table lists this clone with a count of one. The V gene is TRBV6-2 or TRBV6-3, the J gene TRBJ1-6; a weak D match, TRBD1 (5 bases). Per germline, CDR1 MNHEY and CDR2 SVGEGT. This CDR3 spans 13 amino acids. Trimming took off 1 base at V and 7 bases at J, with 5 bases between the two ends. The CDR3 spells CASSYWGNSPLHF. The CDR3 coding sequence is TGTGCCAGCAGTTACTGGGGGAATTCACCCCTCCACTTT.

This chain uses TRBV7-2 with TRBJ1-6; 7 bases are a match to TRBD1. Trimming took 2 bases from V and 9 from J; bases not matched to a gene: 10. Per germline, CDR1 SGHTA and CDR2 FQGNSA. This CDR3 region has 16 residues. CDR3 sequence reads: CASSLIGGAAGSPLHF. CDR3 DNA sequence: TGTGCCAGCAGCTTAATAGGGGGCGCGGCGGGTTCACCCCTCCACTTT.

The genes are TRBV3-1 (or the pseudogene TRBV3-2) and TRBJ2-7, with 9 bases aligning to TRBD1. In germline, CDR1 is LGHDT, CDR2 YNNKEL (reference sequence). The CDR3 totals 14 residues. Trimming removed 5 bases from V and 6 bases from J; junction bases left unmatched: 8. The CDR3 coding sequence is TGTGCCAGCAGCTCCGGGACAGGGTATAGCGAGCAGTACTTC. Translating gives CASSSGTGYSEQYF.

The chain links TRBV9 to TRBJ1-1, with TRBD1 as a possible D gene (6 bases). The V gene lost 4 bases and the J gene lost 2 bases, with 27 bases spanning the gap. Germline V gives CDR1 SGDLS, CDR2 YYNGEE. The CDR3 loop spans 19 amino acids. CDR3 amino acids: CASSPRQLGHSNLNTEAFF. For the CDR3, the DNA is TGTGCCAGCAGCCCCCGGCAATTGGGACATTCGAATTTAAACACTGAAGCTTTCTTT.

The chain joins TRBV7-2 to TRBJ2-6; perhaps TRBD1 as D (6 bases). Germline lookup yields CDR1 SGHTA and CDR2 FQGNSA. This CDR3 is 18 amino acids long. V was clipped by 7 bases and J by 0 bases, with 19 bases between them. The chain's CDR3 is CASTGQLVLSSGANVLTF. The CDR3 nucleotides are TGTGCCAGCACCGGACAGCTAGTGTTAAGCTCTGGGGCCAACGTCCTGACTTTC.

The chain is built from TRBV6-5 and TRBJ1-5; a possible D gene is TRBD1 (5 bases). V dropped 4 bases and J dropped 1 base, with 8 bases sitting between them. CDR3 length: 14 residues. CDR1 is MNHEY, CDR2 SVGAGI, per germline. The CDR3 loop is CASSWGPSNQPQHF. The CDR3 DNA follows: TGTGCCAGCAGTTGGGGCCCAAGCAATCAGCCCCAGCATTTT.

The chain links TRBV19 to TRBJ1-6, with TRBD1 as a possible D gene (5 bases). This CDR3 has 14 residues. Germline loops: CDR1 LNHDA, CDR2 SQIVND (reference sequence). Trimming left V 5 bases short and J 4 bases short, with 9 bases between. The CDR3 DNA is TGTGCCAGTAGTTCCAGGGTGTATAATTCACCCCTCCACTTT. It encodes CASSSRVYNSPLHF.

V gene TRBV12-5 combines with J gene TRBJ1-1; D remains unclear. This CDR3 has 14 residues. V was cut by 0 bases and J by 2 bases, with 7 bases left in between. CDR1 is LGHNT, CDR2 FRNRAP, per germline. For the CDR3, the DNA is TGTGCTAGTGGTTTGGTACCGTCAAACACTGAAGCTTTCTTT. This translates into CASGLVPSNTEAFF.

The chain joins TRBV5-4 to TRBJ2-7; D not resolved. Trimming cost V 0 bases and J 1 base, with 5 bases left between them. Looked up from germline, CDR1 is SGHNT and CDR2 is YYREEE (reference sequence). There are 13 residues in the CDR3. CDR3 in amino acids: CASSLAGSYEQYF. The CDR3 coding sequence is TGTGCCAGCAGCTTGGCAGGTTCCTACGAGCAGTACTTC. The whole variable domain, remainder taken from reference TRBV5-4 and TRBJ2-7, is ETGVTQSPTHLIKTRGQQVTLRCSSQSGHNTVSWYQQALGQGPQFIFQYYREEENGRGNFPPRFSGLQFPNYSSELNVNALELDDSALYLCASSLAGSYEQYFGPGTRLTVT.

The chain employs TRBV6-1 and TRBJ1-1, with D hard to call. The germline V gene encodes CDR1 MNHNS and CDR2 SASEGT. This CDR3 region has 13 residues. Trimming cost V 2 bases and J 7 bases, with 11 bases left between them. The CDR3 DNA sequence: TGTGCCAGCAGTGAAAGAGTGTCAATTGAAGCTTTCTTT. It translates to CASSERVSIEAFF.

The J gene is TRBJ1-2, the V gene TRBV28; tentatively, D is TRBD1 (5 bases). The CDR3 spans 16 residues. Germline CDR1 is MDHEN and CDR2 is SYDVKM. V lost 5 bases to trimming and J lost 2 bases, with 18 bases between them. This chain's CDR3 is CASSPAGGVINYGYTF. The CDR3 DNA sequence: TGTGCCAGCAGTCCCGCCGGGGGGGTGATCAACTATGGCTACACCTTC.

The chain employs TRBV6-5 and TRBJ2-5; TRBD2 agrees at 7 bases. There are 14 residues in the CDR3. Germline V lookup: CDR1 MNHEY, CDR2 SVGAGI. Trimming at V came to 2 bases and at J to 5 bases, leaving 5 bases not matched to a gene. CDR3 sequence (DNA): TGTGCCAGCAGTTACCCGGGGGGAGGGGAGACCCAGTACTTC. Translated, it gives CASSYPGGGETQYF.

This sequence joins TRBV5-1 and TRBJ2-1, with 9 bases aligning to TRBD2. Germline loops: CDR1 SGHRS, CDR2 YFSETQ. This CDR3 contains 16 residues. J lost 7 bases, V lost 7 bases, and 15 bases had no gene match. CDR3 nucleotide sequence: TGCGCCAGCCTCGCGGGGGGGGCGACCTCTACGAATGAGCAGTTCTTC. Translation: CASLAGGATSTNEQFF.

The chain carries TRBV7-2 and TRBJ2-1; 8 bases line up with TRBD2. The CDR3 consists of 15 residues. Germline lookup yields CDR1 SGHTA and CDR2 FQGNSA. Trimming removed 0 bases from V and 6 bases from J; junction bases left unmatched: 4. The DNA of the CDR3 is TGTGCCAGCAGCTTAGCTAGCGGGGATGTCAATGAGCAGTTCTTC. Translation gives CASSLASGDVNEQFF.

The chain recombines TRBV11-2 with TRBJ2-7, with D uncertain. With 1 base removed from V and 1 base from J, the gap between germline ends came to 5 bases. CDR1 is SGHAT and CDR2 is FQNNGV in the germline V gene. CDR3 length: 13 amino acids. The CDR3 region is CASSLAASYEQYF. DNA of the CDR3: TGTGCCAGCAGCTTAGCCGCTTCCTACGAGCAGTACTTC.

This chain links TRBV9 with TRBJ2-5, with TRBD2 matching over 9 bases. Trimming cost V 0 bases and J 5 bases; bases outside gene matches: 8. The CDR3 runs to 16 residues. Per the germline V gene, CDR1 is SGDLS and CDR2 is YYNGEE. The CDR3 DNA reads TGTGCCAGCAGCGTAGTTCCTAGCGGGGCCGCGGAGACCCAGTACTTC. Protein sequence: CASSVVPSGAAETQYF.